A selection of T cell receptor beta chains follows, all from one sample in a study of beta chain features in type 1 diabetes. Profiling relied on immunoSEQ multiplex PCR, and the TCRdb table lists in-frame clones only, not all of them. The data hold about 350,000 clones, with around 19% observed a single time. Input material: naive CD4+ T cells from blood. These receptors all come from a woman younger than 35 in good health. Both conserved end residues are part of each CDR3. The D gene is left open where the match is weak. Expanded clones are given a class, and other clones once, few, many or no size at all.

v_call	d_call	clone_size	j_call	cdr3_nt	cdr3_aa
TRBV4-3	TRBD2	few	TRBJ2-1	TGCGCCAGCAGCACCCGGGGGGGCAATGAGCAGTTCTTC	CASSTRGGNEQFF
TRBV23-1	NA	few	TRBJ2-7	TGCGCCAGCAGTCCGACAGGGAGGAACTACGAGCAGTACTTC	CASSPTGRNYEQYF
TRBV5-1	TRBD1	NA	TRBJ2-5	TGCGCCAGCACCCCGGGACAGGGGCCTCCGGAGACCCAGTACTTC	CASTPGQGPPETQYF
TRBV21-1	NA	NA	TRBJ2-5	TGTGCCGGGGGGGACCCCACAGAGACCCAGTACTTC	CAGGDPTETQYF
TRBV4-2	NA	few	TRBJ2-4	TGTGCCAGCAGCCACGGTGCAGGGGAGGGCATTCAGTACTTC	CASSHGAGEGIQYF
TRBV29-1	NA	few	TRBJ2-2	TGCAGCGTTGGGACAGTACCGAACACCGGGGAGCTGTTTTTT	CSVGTVPNTGELFF
TRBV29-1	NA	few	TRBJ1-1	TGCAGCGTTGTGGGCTCATACACTGAAGCTTTCTTT	CSVVGSYTEAFF
TRBV4-1	NA	NA	TRBJ1-2	TGCGCCAGCAGCCGAGGCGGGGGACGGAGCTATGGCTACACCTTC	CASSRGGGRSYGYTF
TRBV5-4	NA	NA	TRBJ1-2	TGTGCCAGCAGCGAGGACAGAGAGTATGGCTACACCTTC	CASSEDREYGYTF
TRBV5-1	TRBD2	NA	TRBJ2-1	TGCGCCAGCAGCCCAGGACTAGCGGGGGTCCTCAATGAGCAGTTCTTC	CASSPGLAGVLNEQFF
TRBV11-2	NA	once	TRBJ2-2	TGTGCCAGCAGCCCTATCAGGGGCTCCGGGGAGCTGTTTTTT	CASSPIRGSGELFF
TRBV9	TRBD1	few	TRBJ2-7	TGTGCCAGCAGCGTTGGACAGGGGACCTACGAGCAGTACTTC	CASSVGQGTYEQYF
TRBV27	TRBD2	NA	TRBJ2-3	TGTGCCAGCAGTTTGACTAGCGTCACAGATACGCAGTATTTT	CASSLTSVTDTQYF
TRBV6-1	TRBD2	NA	TRBJ2-7	TGTGCCAGCAAGGAGCGGGAGCGCATCTACGAGCAGTACTTC	CASKERERIYEQYF
TRBV5-1	TRBD2	NA	TRBJ2-1	TGCGCCAGCAGCTTGGTTCCTAGCGGCTCCTACAATGAGCAGTTCTTC	CASSLVPSGSYNEQFF
TRBV10-3	NA	few	TRBJ2-2	TGTGCCATCAGTGCACCTTCACTATACACCGGGGAGCTGTTTTTT	CAISAPSLYTGELFF
TRBV11-3	TRBD1	NA	TRBJ2-7	TGTGCCAGCAGCTTAGCCTTCGGGACAGCAACCTACGAGCAGTACTTC	CASSLAFGTATYEQYF
TRBV4-1	TRBD2	few	TRBJ2-1	TGCGCCAGCAGCCAACGGACTAGCGGGAGCTACAATGAGCAGTTCTTC	CASSQRTSGSYNEQFF
TRBV5-1	TRBD1	few	TRBJ2-1	TGCGCCAGCAGCTCCGTCCGGGACAGGGGGCCCAATGAGCAGTTCTTC	CASSSVRDRGPNEQFF
TRBV10-3	NA	NA	TRBJ2-1	TGTGCCATCAGTGAGGCTGGGCGCGCAAACAATGAGCAGTTCTTC	CAISEAGRANNEQFF
TRBV5-8	NA	NA	TRBJ1-5	TGTGCCAGCAGCTTTAGAAGCAATCAGCCCCAGCATTTT	CASSFRSNQPQHF
TRBV14	TRBD1	few	TRBJ1-1	TGTGCCAGCAGTCGGGGACAGGGGATCTCCACTGAAGCTTTCTTT	CASSRGQGISTEAFF
TRBV5-4	TRBD1	few	TRBJ2-5	TGTGCCAGCAGCATACAGGGGGCGTCGGAGACCCAGTACTTC	CASSIQGASETQYF
TRBV5-1	NA	NA	TRBJ2-2	TGCGCCAGCCGGGAGGTGGACAGCGACGCCGGGGAGCTGTTTTTT	CASREVDSDAGELFF
TRBV10-3	TRBD2	NA	TRBJ2-1	TGTGCCATCAGGGGCGGGAGCCATGAGCAGTTCTTC	CAIRGGSHEQFF
TRBV2	NA	few	TRBJ1-1	TGTGCCAGCAGTCGCGACAGGACGAGGTCTGAAGCTTTCTTT	CASSRDRTRSEAFF
TRBV9	NA	few	TRBJ2-4	TGTGCCAGCAGCGTGGGTATAGGGTCGGGGGTCAAAAACATTCAGTACTTC	CASSVGIGSGVKNIQYF
TRBV30	TRBD1	NA	TRBJ1-6	TGTGCCTACCTAAAGGACAGGGGTTCACCCCTCCACTTT	CAYLKDRGSPLHF
TRBV29-1	TRBD1	few	TRBJ2-7	TGCAGCGTTGAAGATCTTGCGACAGGGGGCTCCTACGAGCAGTACTTC	CSVEDLATGGSYEQYF